This T cell receptor beta chain was sequenced in a study of identical twins. Study-wide results and caveats: A lower insertion count was a feature of abundant cord blood beta clonotypes, with no such feature in memory repertoires.

Trimming removed 6 bases at V and 5 bases at J, with 14 bases between. CDR3 length equals 15 residues. Template switching added a universal primer site; cDNA carried unique molecular identifiers. TCRdb reprocessed the 5' RACE reads via MiXCR and lists one record per CDR3 protein. The sample lists roughly 480,000 distinct CDR3 sequences; approximately 24% were seen once. This clonotype has just a few counts. Its antigen is not identified. These data were also filed under a second study, of T cells expressing NK-cell markers. That publication notes: The eight sequenced donors comprised seven who were HCMV-seropositive and one who was seronegative. Each of a handful of donors carried dominant NKG2C+ clonotypes accounting for about 1.0-8% of CD8+ T cells.

The sample was CD4+ T cells sorted from blood. The chain joins TRBV12-3 or TRBV12-4 to TRBJ1-6, with D maybe TRBD1 (5 bases). This receptor was obtained from a woman aged 18 to 35 in good health. CDR3 loop: CASRTDKPDNSPLHF. In DNA form, the CDR3 reads TGTGCCAGCAGGACGGACAAGCCGGATAATTCACCCCTCCACTTT.